This T cell receptor (beta chain) originates from a study of CD8 T cells in Susac syndrome (dated by TCRdb to the late 2010s). Broadly, across the study: Repertoire sequencing was used to test whether CD8+ T cell activation and differentiation in Susac syndrome was antigen driven.

This clonotype appeared a few times. Its antigen remains undetermined. No much larger clone exists at a distance of one base, and base qualities are not known. The study at large found these results: The study acknowledged that relatively few individuals were included in the TCR sequencing and HLA analysis.

RNA was extracted with the RNeasy kit and 0.5 to 1 ug was reverse transcribed using random hexamers. TCR beta CDR3 regions were amplified with the immunoSEQ multiplex PCR assay covering 54 Vbeta and 13 Jbeta segments. PCR amplification bias was corrected using a synthetic template baseline for primer optimization and computational correction. The original methods were these. Reads were annotated to V, D and J genes per IMGT and analyzed with immunoSEQ Analyzer, keeping only productive sequences. To calculate clonality, Shannon entropy was normalized by log2 of the number of productive unique sequences and then subtracted from one. For each patient and control, public and private clones were evaluated among the 100 most prevalent clones. Clones were defined as Susac-specific if absent from the healthy and MS cohorts, from over a thousand published viral clones and from other ImmuneACCESS disease sequences. TCRdb reprocessed the public reads (quality trimming at Q25 with fastp, clone calling with MiXCR) and kept in-frame beta chains. Each CDR3 protein appears once, grouped with its most common genes and DNA. The V and J calls follow TCRdb's processing rather than the paper's. The sample includes approximately 210,000 distinct CDR3 sequences, with 95% observed a single time. 0.085% to 0.1% of the sample belongs to the ten largest clones.

High-throughput TCR beta sequencing profiled peripheral blood CD8+ and CD4+ T cells from healthy donors, Susac syndrome patients and multiple sclerosis patients. The multiple sclerosis controls were treatment-naive patients whose relapsing-remitting disease, either stable or active, fulfilled the revised McDonald criteria. Bulk CD8+ and CD4+ T cells were purified by magnetic negative isolation, whereas CD8+ TEMRA cells were enriched by FACS. Blood was drawn into EDTA tubes, processed within 24 hours, and PBMCs were isolated by density gradient centrifugation. PBMCs destined for TCR sequencing were cryopreserved in liquid nitrogen and later thawed in a 37 °C water bath. A purity of at least 90% was achieved for sorted or isolated CD4+, CD8+ and CD8+ TEMRA cells. V gives up 3 bases and J gives up 2 bases, and the segment between their germline ends measures 7 bases. Taken from cysteine to phenylalanine, the CDR3 has 13 residues. CDR3 DNA only is kept here, 39 bases in frame from base 1.

The sequencing sample was made of CD4+ T cells from PBMCs. The sequence was obtained from a human donor with multiple sclerosis. The V and J segments used are TRBV12-3 or TRBV12-4 and TRBJ1-2; the D gene cannot be resolved reliably. The nucleotides are TGTGCCAGCAGTTTGGCCCGGAACTATGGCTACACCTTC. Its product reads: CASSLARNYGYTF.